The sequence of this T cell receptor (beta chain) was determined in a study of cytomegalovirus exposure and HLA in healthy donors. The study, taken as a whole, reports: Reportedly, fewer N-insertions than the roughly 690-donor mean appeared in an Asian-associated ancestry cluster in a later analysis. Cytomegalovirus-associated status was assigned to 150 or so TCR beta chains.

The primer mix had 60 Vbeta and 13 Jbeta primers. Sequenced by immunoSEQ multiplex PCR; TCRdb stores in-frame clones only, minus some. The sample lists about 160,000 clones, approximately 80% occurring once. Concerning this clone: What it binds is not known.

Germline CDR1 reads SGHKS; CDR2 reads YYEKEE (reference sequence). Trimming at V came to 6 bases and at J to 8 bases, leaving 9 bases not matched to a gene. This CDR3 is 14 amino acids long. The source is a middle-aged man in good health and CMV-seropositive. Sequencing was carried out using PBMCs. The chain uses TRBV5-5 and TRBJ2-1; 9 nucleotides agree with TRBD2. CDR3 loop: CASTFAAGGDEQFF. The CDR3 DNA is TGTGCCAGCACCTTCGCGGCGGGAGGGGATGAGCAGTTCTTC.